The next 30 T cell receptor beta chains were all read from a single sample in a study of CD4 and CD8 cells across lung adenocarcinoma regions. TCRdb reprocessed the PCR reads via MiXCR and lists one record per CDR3 protein. Found here are approximately 17,000 distinct CDR3 sequences, roughly 46% of them singletons; the top ten hold roughly a fifth. Sequences were obtained from CD4+ T cells from the margin of a lung tumor. These receptors were obtained from a male donor with lung adenocarcinoma. The CD4 and CD8 labels of this study may be unreliable.

For this clonotype: The junction differs from germline at one of its ends, possibly a read error. The rearrangement joins TRBV27 to TRBJ2-3; D gene uncertain. This CDR3 contains 17 residues. CDR1 is MNHEY and CDR2 is SMNVEV in the germline V gene (reference sequence). CDR3 protein: CASSPGRLASDQDTQYF. CDR3 in DNA: TGTGCCAGCAGTCCGGGCCGACTGGCCTCTGACCAAGATACGCAGTACTTT.

V gene TRBV6-1 combines with J gene TRBJ2-3; TRBD1 aligns across 8 bases. The length of the CDR3 is 15 residues. Germline CDR1 is MNHNS and CDR2 is SASEGT. Trimming cost V 6 bases and J 4 bases; bases outside gene matches: 9. DNA for the CDR3: TGTGCCAGCAGAGAACGGACAGGGCGTGCAGATACGCAGTATTTT. It encodes CASRERTGRADTQYF.

This clonotype was seen many times. The chain recombines TRBV6-5 with TRBJ2-2, with TRBD1 identical over 10 bases. V lost 4 bases, J lost 7 bases, and 12 bases stayed unmatched. Germline V gene data show CDR1 as MNHEY and CDR2 as SVGAGI. This CDR3 region has 17 residues. CDR3: CASSFNPGTGVIGELFF. CDR3 in DNA: TGTGCCAGCAGTTTCAACCCCGGGACAGGGGTGATCGGGGAGCTGTTTTTT.

A remark on this clonotype: One junction end disagrees with the germline gene, perhaps due to a read error. This chain uses TRBV4-2 with TRBJ2-3; perhaps TRBD2 as D (5 bases). The CDR3 consists of 16 residues. CDR1 and CDR2 (germline): LGHNA, YNFKEQ. The CDR3 DNA is TGTGCCAGCAGGGGAGTCGGCGCCACCGCCACAGAGACGCAGTATTTT. Its protein is CASRGVGATATETQYF.

The chain links TRBV10-2 to TRBJ2-4; D assignment may be TRBD1 or TRBD2 (5 bases each). Germline loops: CDR1 WSHSY, CDR2 SAAADI. The length of the CDR3 is 14 residues. V lost 7 bases and J lost 8, with 18 bases in between. CDR3 region: CASTGLGAEDIQYF. Here the CDR3 DNA reads TGCGCCAGCACGGGGCTGGGAGCGGAAGACATTCAGTACTTC.

This clonotype has ten or more counts. The chain uses TRBV4-1 and TRBJ1-5; 8 nucleotides match TRBD1. J gave up 11 bases and V 2 bases, and 11 bases lay outside the gene matches. This CDR3 has 15 residues. The germline V gene encodes CDR1 MGHRA and CDR2 YSYEKL. CDR3 loop: CASSQTKQGGQAQHF. In DNA, the CDR3 is TGCGCCAGCAGCCAAACCAAGCAGGGGGGACAGGCCCAGCATTTT.

This clonotype was seen only once. One base away lies a much larger clone, so this may be a sequencing read error. The chain employs TRBV7-2 and TRBJ2-1; 7 nucleotides line up with TRBD2. Trimming cost V 2 bases and J 13 bases; bases outside gene matches: 11. Germline CDR1 is SGHTA and CDR2 is FQGNSA. The CDR3 contains 14 residues. CDR3 loop: CASSLWSGEGTQFF. Written as DNA, the CDR3 is TGTGCCAGCAGCTTATGGAGCGGGGAAGGGACCCAGTTCTTC.

In its sample, this clonotype was seen a few times. The rearrangement links TRBV9 to TRBJ2-2, with D perhaps given as TRBD1 or TRBD2 (5 bases each). V gave up 0 bases and J gave up 2 bases, with 11 bases separating them. The CDR3 is 16 amino acids. Germline CDR1 and CDR2: SGDLS and YYNGEE. Written as DNA, the CDR3 is TGTGCCAGCAGCGTAGCGGGGCCCCCTAACACCGGGGAGCTGTTTTTT. Protein product: CASSVAGPPNTGELFF.

This clonotype has at least ten counts. The genes are TRBV4-1 and TRBJ2-1; a possible D gene is TRBD1 (5 bases). Trimming removed 4 bases from V and 7 bases from J, with 14 bases in between. The CDR3 is 14 residues long. CDR1 is MGHRA, CDR2 YSYEKL, per germline. DNA for the CDR3: TGCGCCAGCAGCCCAGGTGTACAGGCTAATGAGCAGTTCTTC. This sequence encodes CASSPGVQANEQFF.

This clonotype was found once. This chain links TRBV6-1 with TRBJ2-3; tentative D call: TRBD2 (6 bases). Per germline, CDR1 MNHNS and CDR2 SASEGT. CDR3 length: 16 residues. The V gene lost 0 bases and the J gene lost 4 bases, with 14 bases spanning the gap. The DNA for the CDR3 is TGTGCCAGCAGTGAAGCGCCGCGGGGATGGGCAGATACGCAGTATTTT. Encoded protein: CASSEAPRGWADTQYF.

The sample holds a few counts of this clonotype. This chain connects TRBV6-1 to TRBJ2-2; possible D gene TRBD1, 5 bases. Trimming took off 4 bases at V and 13 bases at J, with 7 bases between the two ends. Germline CDR1 MNHNS, CDR2 SASEGT. This CDR3 region has 10 residues. The CDR3 bases are TGTGCCAGCAGTGGGGGCGGGCTGTTTTTT. Translated, it gives CASSGGGLFF.

This chain joins TRBV6-1 and TRBJ2-2; no definite D call. The V gene lost 8 bases and the J gene lost 0 bases, with 16 bases spanning the gap. The CDR3 loop spans 16 amino acids. Germline loops: CDR1 MNHNS, CDR2 SASEGT. The CDR3 spells CASSPAQRTNTGELFF. CDR3 in DNA: TGTGCCAGCTCCCCCGCGCAGCGCACGAACACCGGGGAGCTGTTTTTT.

J is TRBJ2-4 and V is TRBV10-3; D perhaps matches TRBD2 (6 bases). The CDR3 length is 15 residues. Trimming removed 7 bases at V and 13 bases at J, with 26 bases between. Germline-derived CDR1 and CDR2 are ENHRY and SYGVKD. The CDR3 DNA reads as TGTGCCATCACCCCGGGGCTGGGAGGCAAAAATACGCAGTACTTC. Translation: CAITPGLGGKNTQYF.

The chain links TRBV27 to TRBJ2-5, with 12 bases that match TRBD2. Near its end, the DNA agrees better with TRBJ2-7, so the J call may be wrong. CDR1 and CDR2 from the germline V gene are MNHEY and SMNVEV (reference sequence). The CDR3 runs 18 residues. The DNA of the CDR3 is TGTGCCAGCCATCCCCGACTAGCGGGGGCCAAAACCCCCTACGAGCAGTACTTC. Translating gives CASHPRLAGAKTPYEQYF.

CDR3 amino acids: CASSVGGGNSPLHF. CDR3 DNA sequence: TGTGCCAGCAGCGTAGGTGGCGGAAATTCACCCCTCCACTTT. The chain is built from TRBV9 and TRBJ1-6; D is unresolved. This CDR3 is 14 amino acids long. Trimming left V 0 bases short and J 7 bases short, with 8 bases between. Germline V lookup: CDR1 SGDLS, CDR2 YYNGEE.

Concerning this clonotype: At one boundary the junction diverges from the germline segment, which might be a read error. The chain combines TRBV6-5 with TRBJ2-3; a possible D gene is TRBD1 (5 bases). The CDR3 extends over 15 amino acids. Germline-derived CDR1 and CDR2 are MNHEY and SVGAGI. CDR3: CASGSRQGAKDTQYF. The CDR3 region has the DNA TGTGCCAGCGGTTCGAGGCAGGGCGCCAAAGATACGCAGTACTTT.

The genes are TRBV10-2 and TRBJ2-1, with a weak D call TRBD2 (5 bases). This CDR3 spans 13 amino acids. Trimming removed 8 bases at V and 5 bases at J, with 13 bases between. CDR1 is WSHSY and CDR2 is SAAADI in the germline V gene. The CDR3 spells CASGEGEHNEQFF. The CDR3 nucleotides are TGCGCCAGCGGAGAGGGAGAACACAATGAGCAGTTCTTC.

As for this clonotype: The germline gene is not matched at one end of the junction; a read error may be the cause. The J gene is TRBJ2-3, the V gene TRBV10-2; 8 nucleotides align to TRBD2. The CDR3 spans 14 residues. From germline, CDR1 is WSHSY and CDR2 SAAADI. This CDR3 is CAGSGGRGEETQYF. Written as DNA, the CDR3 is TGCGCGGGCAGCGGGGGCCGAGGCGAAGAGACCCAGTACTTT.

The gene calls are TRBV3-1 and TRBJ2-3; 9 bases agree with TRBD2. The V gene end was trimmed by 4 bases and the J gene end by 2 bases; junction bases not matched to a gene: 4. The CDR3 extends over 15 amino acids. Germline V gene sequence: CDR1 LGHDT, CDR2 YNNKEL (reference sequence). CDR3 DNA sequence: TGTGCCAGCAGCCCCCTAGCGGGAAACACAGATACGCAGTATTTT. Translating gives CASSPLAGNTDTQYF.

This clonotype was counted ten times or more. CDR3 sequence reads: CASSYSANTGTYEQYF. DNA of the CDR3: TGTGCCAGCAGTTACTCGGCTAATACGGGGACCTACGAGCAGTACTTC. J is TRBJ2-1 and V is TRBV6-5; TRBD2 is a possible D gene (5 bases). The end of the DNA aligns better with TRBJ2-7, so the J call may be wrong. Germline V gene sequence: CDR1 MNHEY, CDR2 SVGAGI. The CDR3 runs to 16 residues.

The chain uses TRBV10-2 and TRBJ2-3, with 7 bases matching TRBD2. The germline V gene has CDR1 WSHSY and CDR2 SAAADI. The CDR3 extends over 14 amino acids. The CDR3 loop is CAGRAGAGPETQYF. The CDR3 DNA sequence: TGCGCGGGGCGTGCGGGAGCTGGCCCAGAGACCCAGTATTTT.

A word on this clonotype: One end of the junction is discordant with germline, which a read error may explain. The chain uses TRBV10-2 and TRBJ2-4, with D possibly being TRBD2 (6 bases). Germline V gene lookup returns CDR1 WSHSY and CDR2 SAAADI. CDR3 length: 14 amino acids. The CDR3 region is CGGTGVGAKNTQYF. The CDR3 nucleotides are TGCGGCGGCACGGGGGTGGGAGCCAAAAATACGCAGTACTTT.

For this clonotype: An end of the junction does not agree with germline; a read error may underlie this. The chain joins TRBV4-2 to TRBJ2-4, with 7 positions matching TRBD2. The length of the CDR3 is 16 residues. Germline lookup yields CDR1 LGHNA and CDR2 YNFKEQ. The CDR3 sequence: CASSEAGPRAKNTQYF. The CDR3 DNA is TGTGCCAGCAGCGAAGCGGGGCCGAGAGCCAAAAACACGCAGTATTTC.

This clonotype appeared many times. This chain uses TRBV10-3 with TRBJ1-1, with TRBD1 as a possible D gene (6 bases). Germline V gene lookup returns CDR1 ENHRY and CDR2 SYGVKD. This CDR3 spans 12 amino acids. V gave up 9 bases and J gave up 4 bases, with 12 bases separating them. CDR3 bases: TGTGCCATAACTACAGGGAGCACTGAAGCTTTCTTT. This encodes CAITTGSTEAFF.

This sequence joins TRBV6-1 and TRBJ2-5, with D perhaps given as TRBD1 or TRBD2 (6 bases each). The CDR3 extends over 14 amino acids. Germline loops: CDR1 MNHNS, CDR2 SASEGT. In DNA, the CDR3 is TGTGCGGGGATCGGGGGCCGTGACCCGGATACCCAGTACTTC. Amino acid sequence: CAGIGGRDPDTQYF.

This chain connects TRBV25-1 to TRBJ2-2; D remains unclear. The CDR3 sequence is 14 residues long. CDR1 is MGHDK, CDR2 SYGVNS, per germline. Between the trimmed V and J ends, which lost 0 bases and 4 bases, there was a span of 6 bases. The CDR3 bases are TGTGCCAGCAGTGAATACGCAGCCACCGGGGAGCTGTTTTTT. Protein product: CASSEYAATGELFF.

The chain uses TRBV27 and TRBJ2-5, with D tentatively TRBD1 (5 bases). There are 16 residues in the CDR3. V lost 1 base, J lost 11 bases, and 23 bases lay in between. Germline CDR1 and CDR2: MNHEY and SMNVEV (reference sequence). CDR3 residues: CASSLFRGRVYNEQYF. CDR3 nucleotide sequence: TGTGCCAGCAGTTTATTTAGGGGAAGGGTCTACAATGAGCAGTACTTC.

This clonotype is termed large. The genes are TRBV6-5 and TRBJ2-1, with TRBD2 as a possible D gene (6 bases). Trimming pared 4 bases from V and 3 bases from J, leaving 7 bases between. This CDR3 has 13 residues. CDR1 is MNHEY, CDR2 SVGAGI, per germline. The chain's CDR3 is CASSWGLYNEQFF. For the CDR3, the DNA is TGTGCCAGCAGTTGGGGACTCTACAATGAGCAGTTCTTC.

Relative to its sample, this clonotype is medium-sized. The V gene is TRBV4-1, the J gene TRBJ2-4, with D tentatively TRBD1 or TRBD2 (5 bases each). V lost 0 bases and J lost 2, with 8 bases in between. Germline values: CDR1 MGHRA, CDR2 YSYEKL. The CDR3 has 15 amino acids. CDR3 sequence reads: CASSQDEGTKNIQYF. The CDR3 region has the DNA TGCGCCAGCAGCCAAGATGAGGGGACCAAAAACATTCAGTACTTC.

The chain has TRBV5-4 and TRBJ2-5; 10 positions agree with TRBD2. The germline V gene has CDR1 SGHNT and CDR2 YYREEE (reference sequence). The CDR3 runs 15 residues. After removal of 4 bases from V and 4 bases from J, the junction contained 7 bases not matched to a gene. CDR3 nucleotides: TGTGCCAGCAGCCCCGGGACTAGCGTCACAGAGACCCAGTACTTC. It yields the protein CASSPGTSVTETQYF.